These 17 T cell receptor beta chains were sequenced from one sample in a study of blood T cell repertoires in COVID-19. The data were produced by immunoSEQ multiplex PCR, yet TCRdb's version contains in-frame clones alone and is incomplete. This table has hundreds of thousands of clones, roughly 90% appearing once. Sequencing was done on a sample of peripheral blood. The receptors were sampled from a woman aged 30 to 39 with COVID-19, enrolled during active disease.

The genes are TRBV4-1 and TRBJ2-1; TRBD2 agrees at 9 bases. The CDR3 is 15 residues long. In germline, CDR1 is MGHRA, CDR2 YSYEKL. The V gene end was trimmed by 6 bases and the J gene end by 4 bases; junction bases not matched to a gene: 7. Written as DNA, the CDR3 is TGCGCCAGCAGTCCCTTAGCGGGAGAGTACAATGAGCAGTTCTTC. Protein sequence: CASSPLAGEYNEQFF.

V gene TRBV6-5 combines with J gene TRBJ2-7; tentative D call: TRBD1 (6 bases). Trimming stripped 2 bases from V and 6 bases from J, with 14 bases between. This CDR3 is built from 14 residues. Germline CDR1 reads MNHEY; CDR2 reads SVGAGI. CDR3 DNA sequence: TGTGCCAGCAGTTACCGGGACACCTCCGCCGAGCAGTACTTC. Protein product: CASSYRDTSAEQYF.

The genes are TRBV18 and TRBJ1-4, with TRBD1 matching 9 bases. Losses at the gene ends were 5 bases for V and 4 bases for J; bases not matched to a gene: 14. This CDR3 comprises 18 residues. Germline V gene lookup returns CDR1 KGHSH and CDR2 LQKENI. The DNA of the CDR3 is TGTGCCAGCTCATCCCCGTGGACAGGGGCCTCCGGTAATGAAAAACTGTTTTTT. Its translation: CASSSPWTGASGNEKLFF.

This chain uses TRBV2 with TRBJ2-3; D call uncertain. V gave up 5 bases and J gave up 5 bases, with 14 bases separating them. This CDR3 has 14 residues. CDR1 is SNHLY and CDR2 is FYNNEI in the germline V gene. The CDR3 protein is CASSPVASLDTQYF. Here the CDR3 DNA reads TGTGCCAGCAGTCCCGTTGCGAGTTTAGATACGCAGTATTTT.

The CDR3 DNA reads TGTGCCAGCAGTGCCGCAGGGATCCATGGCTACACCTTC. Translated, it gives CASSAAGIHGYTF. The chain carries TRBV27 and TRBJ1-2; D may be TRBD1 (5 bases). The germline V gene encodes CDR1 MNHEY and CDR2 SMNVEV (reference sequence). CDR3 length: 13 amino acids. The V gene lost 5 bases and the J gene lost 6 bases, with 13 bases spanning the gap.

The rearrangement joins TRBV10-3 to TRBJ1-1, with TRBD1 as a possible D gene (6 bases). The CDR3 consists of 12 residues. Germline V CDR1 and CDR2: ENHRY, SYGVKD. Trimming removed 6 bases from V and 6 bases from J, with 11 bases in between. CDR3 DNA: TGTGCCATCAGCCGTGGGGGCGCTGAAGCTTTCTTT. Protein sequence: CAISRGGAEAFF.

This chain joins TRBV24-1 and TRBJ2-2; 8 bases agree with TRBD1. In germline, CDR1 is KGHDR, CDR2 SFDVKD. This CDR3 comprises 17 residues. Trimming took 6 bases from V and 1 from J; bases not matched to a gene: 9. CDR3 coding DNA: TGTGCCACCAGTCCGCCCTCCGGGACAGGGAACACCGGGGAGCTGTTTTTT. Translated, it gives CATSPPSGTGNTGELFF.

This rearrangement joins TRBV7-8 to TRBJ1-3, with D maybe TRBD1 (5 bases). V gave up 3 bases and J gave up 8 bases, with 11 bases separating them. Germline V gene lookup returns CDR1 SGHVS and CDR2 FQNEAQ. CDR3 length: 13 residues. The CDR3 loop reads CASSFGLGDTIYF. The CDR3 nucleotides read TGTGCCAGCAGCTTCGGACTAGGGGACACCATATATTTT.

The rearrangement links TRBV11-2 to TRBJ2-1; D is uncertain. The CDR3 contains 15 residues. Germline V gene lookup returns CDR1 SGHAT and CDR2 FQNNGV. The V end was cut by 0 bases, the J end by 8 bases, with 14 bases between. The CDR3 protein is CASSLEARPSDEQFF. In nucleotides, the CDR3 is TGTGCCAGCAGCTTAGAGGCGAGGCCGAGCGATGAGCAGTTCTTC.

V gene TRBV7-2 combines with J gene TRBJ1-5; D ambiguous. The CDR3 spans 18 residues. V was cut by 4 bases and J by 4 bases, with 23 bases left in between. Germline CDR1 SGHTA, CDR2 FQGNSA. The CDR3 loop is CASSSPVAGASVNQPQHF. The CDR3 bases are TGTGCCAGCAGCTCCCCTGTGGCCGGAGCGAGTGTGAATCAGCCCCAGCATTTT.

The V and J genes are TRBV4-1 and TRBJ1-5; the match to TRBD1 covers 7 bases. Germline CDR1 MGHRA, CDR2 YSYEKL. V lost 5 bases and J lost 2; bases outside the gene matches: 6. There are 15 residues in the CDR3. The CDR3 reads CASSVTGEGNQPQHF. The CDR3 DNA is TGCGCCAGCAGCGTCACAGGGGAGGGCAATCAGCCCCAGCATTTT.

The gene calls are TRBV7-9 and TRBJ1-5, with 9 bases matching TRBD1. Germline CDR1 is SEHNR and CDR2 is FQNEAQ (reference sequence). Trimming cost V 0 bases and J 5 bases; bases outside gene matches: 8. The CDR3 extends over 17 amino acids. The CDR3 loop reads CASSLALGTGSDQPQHF. CDR3 DNA: TGTGCCAGCAGCTTAGCGCTTGGGACAGGGAGTGATCAGCCCCAGCATTTT.

The V and J genes are TRBV11-3 and TRBJ2-1; D unresolved. In germline, CDR1 is SGHNT, CDR2 YENEEA. V lost 5 bases, J lost 3 bases, and 8 bases lay in between. The CDR3 totals 13 residues. The CDR3 coding sequence is TGTGCCAGCAGCCTCGACATCTACAATGAGCAGTTCTTC. Protein sequence: CASSLDIYNEQFF.

The rearrangement uses TRBV7-3 and TRBJ2-1, with 9 nucleotides matching TRBD1. Germline V gene data show CDR1 as SGHTA and CDR2 as FQGTGA. V was clipped by 9 bases and J by 9 bases; unmatched bases: 27. The CDR3 totals 19 residues. CDR3 DNA sequence: TGTGCCAGAGGAGTGGAGGGACAGGGATGCCGCTTGCATCCTATTGAGCAGTTCTTC. This codes for CARGVEGQGCRLHPIEQFF.

The chain has TRBV30 and TRBJ2-1; weak D call: TRBD2 (5 bases). Germline V lookup: CDR1 GTSNPN, CDR2 SVGIG (reference sequence). The CDR3 runs to 12 residues. Trimming took off 5 bases at V and 7 bases at J, with 12 bases between the two ends. The CDR3 loop is CAWEGAGNEQFF. CDR3 bases: TGTGCCTGGGAGGGAGCTGGAAATGAGCAGTTCTTC.

The chain couples TRBV28 to TRBJ2-3, with D hard to call. Per the germline V gene, CDR1 is MDHEN and CDR2 is SYDVKM. V was shortened by 3 bases and J by 2 bases, with 6 bases between the two germline ends. CDR3 length equals 13 residues. CDR3 bases: TGTGCCAGCAGTTTGAGTGCCACAGATACGCAGTATTTT. Its protein product is CASSLSATDTQYF.

The rearrangement uses TRBV13 and TRBJ2-5, with 8 positions matching TRBD1. The ends lost 2 bases at V and 4 bases at J; junction bases unmatched: 9. The CDR3 loop spans 16 amino acids. The germline V gene has CDR1 PRHDT and CDR2 FYEKMQ (reference sequence). The CDR3 protein is CASSLIGRGLVETQYF. CDR3 DNA sequence: TGTGCCAGCAGCTTAATCGGCAGGGGGCTAGTAGAGACCCAGTACTTC.